This T cell receptor (beta chain) appears in the sequencing data of a study of blood T cell repertoires in COVID-19. Study background: Samples of COVID-19 (acute and convalescent) were obtained from the United States, Italy and Spain. T cells, B-cell-depleted T cells, or PBMCs provided the cDNA or gDNA that served as material.

In the authors' methods: Researchers report that nucleated cell counts were estimated from reference gene primer amplification. Libraries were prepared by immunoSEQ multiplex PCR; TCRdb keeps only in-frame clonotypes and omits some of them. V and J calls and clone size come straight from that table; D and trimming were deduced from the DNA. The data hold roughly 300,000 clones, with roughly 85% observed a single time. Trimming cost V 5 bases and J 7 bases, with 12 bases left between them. Germline V lookup: CDR1 KGHSH, CDR2 LQKENI. There are 12 residues in the CDR3. In its sample, this clone was seen many times.

This TCR came from a human donor in a cohort sampled during active COVID-19. This rearrangement joins TRBV18 to TRBJ2-7, with a weak D call TRBD1 (5 bases). The specimen was peripheral blood. CDR3 residues: CASSGASLEQYF. The CDR3 DNA sequence: TGTGCCAGCTCAGGGGCCTCGTTGGAGCAGTACTTC.